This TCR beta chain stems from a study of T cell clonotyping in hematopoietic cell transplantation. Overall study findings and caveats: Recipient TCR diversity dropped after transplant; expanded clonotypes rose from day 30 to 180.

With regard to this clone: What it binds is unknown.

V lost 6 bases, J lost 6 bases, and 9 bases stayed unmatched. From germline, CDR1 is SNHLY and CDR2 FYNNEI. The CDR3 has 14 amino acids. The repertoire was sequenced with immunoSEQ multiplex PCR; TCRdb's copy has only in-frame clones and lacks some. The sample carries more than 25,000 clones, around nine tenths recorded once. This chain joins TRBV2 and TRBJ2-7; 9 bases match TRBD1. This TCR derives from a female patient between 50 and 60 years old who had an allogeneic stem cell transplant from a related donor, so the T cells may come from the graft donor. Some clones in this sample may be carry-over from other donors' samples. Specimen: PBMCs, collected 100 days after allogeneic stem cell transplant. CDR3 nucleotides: TGTGCCAGCAGCACCCGGGACAGGGAAAGCGAGCAGTACTTC. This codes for CASSTRDRESEQYF.